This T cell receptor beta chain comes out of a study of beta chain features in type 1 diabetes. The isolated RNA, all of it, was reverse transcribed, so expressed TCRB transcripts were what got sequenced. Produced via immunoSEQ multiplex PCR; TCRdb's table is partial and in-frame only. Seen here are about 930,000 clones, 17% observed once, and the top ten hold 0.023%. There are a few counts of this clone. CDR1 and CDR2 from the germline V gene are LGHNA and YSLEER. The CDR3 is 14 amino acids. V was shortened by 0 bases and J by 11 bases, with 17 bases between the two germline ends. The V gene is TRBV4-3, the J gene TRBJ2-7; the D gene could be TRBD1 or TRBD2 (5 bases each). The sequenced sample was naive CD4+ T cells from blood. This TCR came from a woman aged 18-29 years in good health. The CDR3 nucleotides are TGCGCCAGCAGCCAAGATTCTTACAGGACTGTTGAGTACTTC. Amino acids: CASSQDSYRTVEYF.